The 17 T cell receptor beta chains reported below all come from one sample, sequenced in a study of molecular identifiers for immune sequencing clone quantification (dated by TCRdb to the late 2010s). The protocol used for the library was PCR. The run used an Illumina HiSeq 4000. TCRdb cleaned the public reads at Q25 with fastp, built clones with MiXCR and kept in-frame beta chains. CDR3 protein sequences are deduplicated, and each keeps its most common genes and DNA. In all, the sample holds some 70,000 distinct CDR3 sequences, and 15% to 20% of those were seen once. The ten largest clonotypes hold about 1.5% of the sample. Sequencing was carried out using naive CD8+ T cells from blood, with Jurkat cell RNA spiked in. In the paper's terms, the cell subset or site label means: FACS-sorted CD8+CD4-CCR7+CD45RA+ naive T cells. Receptors originate from a human donor in good health. Some libraries in this study had Jurkat cell RNA spiked in.

This clonotype was seen many times. V is TRBV2 and J is TRBJ2-3; D perhaps matches TRBD2 (5 bases). The V end was cut by 9 bases, the J end by 3 bases, with 7 bases between. Germline loops: CDR1 SNHLY, CDR2 FYNNEI. This CDR3 contains 11 residues. DNA of the CDR3: TGTGCCAGTAGCGATACAGATACGCAGTATTTT. Translating gives CASSDTDTQYF.

Concerning this clonotype: This may stem from a read error, because a much larger clone lies one nucleotide away. The J gene is TRBJ2-7, the V gene TRBV28, with a tentative D call TRBD2 (6 bases). CDR1 and CDR2 from the germline V gene are MDHEN and SYDVKM. There are 15 residues in the CDR3. The CDR3 DNA reads TGTGCCAGCAGTTTGAGATCTACCTACCAACGGGAGCAGTGCTTC. It encodes CASSLRSTYQREQCF. The variable domain in full, with the rest retrieved from reference TRBV28 and TRBJ2-7, is DVKVTQSSRYLVKRTGEKVFLECVQDMDHENMFWYRQDPGLGLRLIYFSYDVKMKEKGDIPEGYSVSREKKERFSLILESASTNQTSMYLCASSLRSTYQREQCFGPGTRLTVT.

This clonotype was detected ten times or more. This rearrangement joins TRBV10-3 to TRBJ1-1, with D tentatively TRBD1 (5 bases). V was shortened by 1 base and J by 6 bases, with 12 bases between the two germline ends. The CDR3 runs to 14 residues. CDR1 is ENHRY, CDR2 SYGVKD, per germline. CDR3 DNA sequence: TGTGCCATCAGTGAGTACGTCAGGGCCGCTGAAGCTTTCTTT. It is translated as CAISEYVRAAEAFF.

To note about this clonotype: A junction end diverges from the germline sequence, so it may reflect a read error. The rearrangement joins TRBV12-3 or TRBV12-4 to TRBJ1-1; unclear D gene. CDR3 size: 11 residues. The CDR3 coding sequence is TGTGTCAGCAGTTCTAACACTGAAGCTTTCTTT. It is translated as CVSSSNTEAFF.

This clonotype was counted between two and nine times. The chain links TRBV6-1 to TRBJ2-7, with TRBD1 matching over 7 bases. The CDR3 extends over 16 amino acids. Per germline, CDR1 MNHNS and CDR2 SASEGT. Unmatched junction bases numbered 15, after V lost 7 bases and J lost 3 bases. CDR3 amino acids: CASTASSAGDSYEQYF. CDR3 in DNA: TGTGCCAGCACTGCCTCCTCCGCCGGGGACAGCTACGAGCAGTACTTC.

A note on this clonotype: A much larger clone lies one base from this, so it may be a read error. The chain couples TRBV20-1 to TRBJ2-1; a weak D match, TRBD1 (5 bases). Looked up from germline, CDR1 is DFQATT and CDR2 is SNEGSKA (reference sequence). Trimming took 0 bases from V and 0 from J, leaving 6 bases between them. CDR3 size: 14 residues. The CDR3 bases are TGCAGTGCTAGAGACAGGGTCTCCTACAATGAGCAGTTCTTC. This codes for CSARDRVSYNEQFF.

This clonotype has ten or more counts. V gene TRBV11-3 combines with J gene TRBJ2-1, with TRBD1 identical over 7 bases. Losses at the gene ends were 1 base for V and 6 bases for J; bases not matched to a gene: 3. This CDR3 comprises 14 residues. Germline V gives CDR1 SGHNT, CDR2 YENEEA. CDR3 protein: CASSLAPGGNEQFF. The CDR3 nucleotides read TGTGCCAGCAGCTTAGCCCCAGGGGGCAATGAGCAGTTCTTC.

As regards this clonotype: This clone may be a read error of a much larger clone one base away. The final CDR3 position lacks the conserved phenylalanine or tryptophan, pointing to a likely read error. This sequence joins TRBV9 and TRBJ1-6, with D perhaps TRBD1 (6 bases). This CDR3 has 16 amino acids. The V gene's germline CDR1 is SGDLS and CDR2 YYNGEE. Trimming shortened V by 3 bases and J by 0 bases, and 10 bases separated the two germline ends. CDR3 sequence reads: CASSANRDSYNSPLHS. CDR3 DNA: TGTGCCAGCAGCGCCAACAGGGACTCCTATAATTCACCCCTCCACTCT.

This clonotype showed up many times. The CDR3 loop reads CASSPPYAYEQYF. The CDR3 nucleotides are TGTGCCAGCAGCCCTCCCTATGCCTACGAGCAGTACTTC. This rearrangement joins TRBV9 to TRBJ2-7; D is unresolved. The germline CDR1 and CDR2 sequences are SGDLS and YYNGEE. The CDR3 spans 13 residues. The V and J ends lost 4 bases and 2 bases respectively, with 10 bases between them.

At least ten counts were recorded for this clonotype. V usage is TRBV13 and J usage is TRBJ2-7; 8 bases match TRBD2. The V gene's germline CDR1 is PRHDT and CDR2 FYEKMQ (reference sequence). This CDR3 region has 14 residues. Germline trimming cut 5 bases from V and 3 bases from J; bases unmatched to any gene: 6. In nucleotides, the CDR3 is TGTGCCAGCAGCCGGGAGGGGACCCGCTACGAGCAGTACTTC. Amino acids: CASSREGTRYEQYF.

This clonotype was counted at least ten times. The chain combines TRBV19 with TRBJ1-1; 10 bases agree with TRBD1. The J segment lost 6 bases and the V segment lost 5 bases, leaving 21 bases of the junction unmatched. From germline, CDR1 is LNHDA and CDR2 SQIVND (reference sequence). The CDR3 runs 19 residues. CDR3 residues: CASSVSYRDRGVESAEAFF. The CDR3 nucleotides read TGTGCCAGTAGTGTGTCCTATCGGGACAGGGGAGTAGAATCAGCTGAAGCTTTCTTT.

This clonotype was found many times. The CDR3 sequence is CASSWGGTGPFTDTQYF. Written as DNA, the CDR3 is TGTGCCAGCAGCTGGGGGGGGACAGGGCCCTTCACAGATACGCAGTATTTT. This chain links TRBV7-2 with TRBJ2-3; 9 bases match TRBD1. Germline lookup yields CDR1 SGHTA and CDR2 FQGNSA. The CDR3 runs to 17 residues. V dropped 4 bases and J dropped 2; count of bases not matched to a gene: 10.

This clonotype was detected many times. The J gene is TRBJ2-7, the V gene TRBV5-4; D might be TRBD2 (6 bases). The CDR3 is 13 residues long. Germline CDR1 is SGHNT and CDR2 is YYREEE (reference sequence). Trimming stripped 3 bases from V and 7 bases from J, with 14 bases between. CDR3 region: CASSWGDRGEQYF. The CDR3 DNA follows: TGTGCCAGCAGCTGGGGGGACCGGGGGGAGCAGTACTTC.

This clonotype turned up a few times. This chain connects TRBV28 to TRBJ1-1; no clear D gene. Germline V gene data show CDR1 as MDHEN and CDR2 as SYDVKM. Trimming stripped 6 bases from V and 1 base from J, with 9 bases between. CDR3 length: 13 residues. CDR3 protein: CASRPVTNTEAFF. The CDR3 DNA sequence: TGTGCCAGCAGACCTGTTACGAACACTGAAGCTTTCTTT. Variable domain in full (rest from reference TRBV28 and TRBJ1-1): DVKVTQSSRYLVKRTGEKVFLECVQDMDHENMFWYRQDPGLGLRLIYFSYDVKMKEKGDIPEGYSVSREKKERFSLILESASTNQTSMYLCASRPVTNTEAFFGQGTRLTVV.

This clonotype was seen at least ten times. This chain uses TRBV4-1 with TRBJ2-7; 8 positions agree with TRBD1. The CDR3 spans 13 residues. V gave up 4 bases and J gave up 12 bases; unmatched junction bases: 11. Germline lookup yields CDR1 MGHRA and CDR2 YSYEKL. CDR3 sequence (DNA): TGCGCCAGCAGCCGGGTACAGGGGGATTACAGGTACTTC. This encodes CASSRVQGDYRYF.

The sample holds many counts of this clonotype. CDR3 in amino acids: CSASTGRYYEQYF. The CDR3 DNA is TGCAGCGCCTCGACAGGGAGGTACTACGAGCAGTACTTC. The gene calls are TRBV29-1 and TRBJ2-7; D is possibly TRBD1 (7 bases). Trimming took 7 bases from V and 3 from J, leaving 16 bases between them. Germline values: CDR1 SQVTM, CDR2 ANQGSEA. CDR3 length: 13 amino acids.

The rearrangement joins TRBV29-1 to TRBJ2-1, with 8 bases that match TRBD2. V was pared by 4 bases and J by 9 bases, with 23 bases of the junction left unmatched. Looked up from germline, CDR1 is SQVTM and CDR2 is ANQGSEA. The CDR3 has 18 residues. CDR3 in DNA: TGCAGCGTTGTACCCCGACCCACAGCGGGAGTAGGGGAGGGTGAGCAGTTCTTC. This gives the protein CSVVPRPTAGVGEGEQFF.